This TCR beta chain was sequenced in a study of T cell changes during pregnancy in multiple sclerosis. Method: immunoSEQ multiplex PCR; TCRdb's copy keeps in-frame clones and lacks some. The sample carries tens of thousands of clones, approximately 94% recorded once. This TCR was recovered from a female donor with multiple sclerosis, enrolled in a pregnancy study. The sample here was CD8+ T cells from peripheral blood mononuclear cells, taken in the third trimester of pregnancy.

The chain's CDR3 is CASKQGSAEAFF. CDR3 in DNA: TGCGCCAGCAAACAGGGGAGCGCTGAAGCTTTCTTT. The chain couples TRBV10-2 to TRBJ1-1, with 7 bases lining up with TRBD1. The germline V gene has CDR1 WSHSY and CDR2 SAAADI. The CDR3 consists of 12 residues. Trimming cost V 7 bases and J 6 bases; bases outside gene matches: 5.